These 25 T cell receptor beta chains came from one sample sequenced in a study of blood T cell repertoires in COVID-19. Measured with immunoSEQ multiplex PCR; TCRdb has only the in-frame clones, and not every one. The profile covers 65,000 to 90,000 clones, with approximately 85% appearing a single time and under 8.5% taken by the ten largest. Sequenced: peripheral blood. These receptors were collected from a man between 50 and 59 years old with active COVID-19.

The chain links TRBV3-1 (or the pseudogene TRBV3-2) to TRBJ1-1; D unresolved. In germline, CDR1 is LGHDT, CDR2 YNNKEL (reference sequence). The CDR3 runs 14 residues. Trimming removed 5 bases at V and 2 bases at J, with 12 bases between. DNA of the CDR3: TGTGCCAGCAGCACCCTTACAGTTAACACTGAAGCTTTCTTT. As protein: CASSTLTVNTEAFF.

This chain joins TRBV2 and TRBJ1-6; no firm D call. Germline V gene data show CDR1 as SNHLY and CDR2 as FYNNEI. Trimming stripped 4 bases from V and 7 bases from J, with 17 bases between. The CDR3 length is 16 residues. CDR3 coding DNA: TGTGCCAGCAGTGGGGTCTCGGGAAGAGGGAATTCACCCCTCCACTTT. Its translation: CASSGVSGRGNSPLHF.

J is TRBJ2-3 and V is TRBV7-9, with 10 bases matching TRBD2. Trimming removed 3 bases from V and 5 bases from J; junction bases left unmatched: 14. This CDR3 is built from 18 residues. Germline CDR1 is SEHNR and CDR2 is FQNEAQ (reference sequence). The CDR3 here is CASSFPRGVAGGLDTQYF. In nucleotides, the CDR3 is TGTGCCAGCAGCTTCCCCCGTGGGGTAGCGGGAGGCCTAGATACGCAGTATTTT.

The V call is TRBV4-1, the J call TRBJ2-7; 9 nucleotides line up with TRBD1. Trimming took 2 bases from V and 2 from J; bases not matched to a gene: 10. CDR1 is MGHRA, CDR2 YSYEKL, per germline. This CDR3 is 17 amino acids long. Here the CDR3 reads CASSQHSGTGTTYEQYF. As DNA, the CDR3 is TGCGCCAGCAGCCAACACTCCGGGACAGGGACCACCTACGAGCAGTACTTC.

This clone was detected only a few times. This chain connects TRBV15 to TRBJ2-3; perhaps TRBD1 as D (6 bases). The CDR3 sequence is 17 residues long. Germline CDR1 is LNHNV and CDR2 is YYDKDF (reference sequence). Trimming removed 2 bases from V and 0 bases from J, with 15 bases in between. For the CDR3, the DNA is TGTGCCACCAGCAGATTATCAGGGGTTACTAGCACAGATACGCAGTATTTT. As protein: CATSRLSGVTSTDTQYF.

About this clone: This CDR3 is also generated by other DNA sequences in the sample. CDR3 protein: CASSVGEAGGYTGELFF. The CDR3 bases are TGTGCCAGCAGCGTAGGGGAGGCGGGGGGTTACACCGGGGAGCTGTTTTTT. The chain recombines TRBV9 with TRBJ2-2, with 8 nucleotides matching TRBD2. From germline, CDR1 is SGDLS and CDR2 YYNGEE. V shed 0 bases and J 3 bases; nucleotides not matched to a gene: 7. The CDR3 consists of 17 residues.

This clone came up once. V and J are TRBV3-1 (or the pseudogene TRBV3-2) and TRBJ2-7; D unresolved. This CDR3 region has 14 residues. Germline CDR1 LGHDT, CDR2 YNNKEL (reference sequence). Trimming took 1 base from V and 3 from J, leaving 10 bases between them. CDR3 residues: CASSQGVASYEQYF. Written as DNA, the CDR3 is TGTGCCAGCAGCCAAGGGGTAGCCAGCTACGAGCAGTACTTC.

The chain uses TRBV5-8 and TRBJ2-5; 7 bases fit TRBD1. The CDR3 sequence is 16 residues long. Germline values: CDR1 SGHTS, CDR2 YDEGEE. The junction had 12 bases not matched to a gene; V was cut back by 5 bases and J by 2 bases. The CDR3 spells CASSHGTDPGQETQYF. The CDR3 DNA sequence: TGTGCCAGCAGTCACGGGACAGACCCGGGGCAAGAGACCCAGTACTTC.

This clone was counted between two and nine times. This rearrangement joins TRBV7-8 to TRBJ1-5, with 12 bases that match TRBD1. Germline V lookup: CDR1 SGHVS, CDR2 FQNEAQ. CDR3 length equals 16 residues. With 5 bases clipped from V and 9 bases from J, the junction kept 11 bases outside the gene matches. In nucleotides, the CDR3 is TGTGCCAGCAGCCGGACGGGACAGGGGGCGGGCGGGCCCCAGCATTTT. Amino acids: CASSRTGQGAGGPQHF.

The V and J genes are TRBV5-6 and TRBJ2-6; D not certain. This CDR3 has 16 amino acids. The germline V gene has CDR1 SGHDT and CDR2 YYEEEE. The V end was cut by 2 bases, the J end by 1 base, with 10 bases between. The CDR3 loop reads CASSLKAGSGANVLTF. DNA for the CDR3: TGTGCCAGCAGCTTAAAAGCAGGATCTGGGGCCAACGTCCTGACTTTC.

The V call is TRBV30, the J call TRBJ2-7; D perhaps matches TRBD2 (6 bases). The V gene's germline CDR1 is GTSNPN and CDR2 SVGIG (reference sequence). The CDR3 is 14 residues long. With 2 bases removed from V and 7 bases from J, the gap between germline ends came to 18 bases. The CDR3, as DNA: TGTGCCTGGAGTCTAAGGGGAGGTGTGGAGGAGCAGTACTTC. This translates into CAWSLRGGVEEQYF. The full variable domain, its missing parts supplied by reference TRBV30 and TRBJ2-7, is SQTIHQWPATLVQPVGSPLSLECTVEGTSNPNLYWYRQAAGRGLQLLFYSVGIGQISSEVPQNLSASRPQDRQFILSSKKLLLSDSGFYLCAWSLRGGVEEQYFGPGTRLTVT.

The chain recombines TRBV19 with TRBJ2-7; the match to TRBD2 covers 9 bases. Germline trimming cut 5 bases from V and 5 bases from J; bases unmatched to any gene: 10. Germline CDR1 is LNHDA and CDR2 is SQIVND (reference sequence). This CDR3 is built from 15 residues. CDR3: CASSLQAGGLHEQYF. CDR3 nucleotide sequence: TGTGCCAGTAGTCTCCAGGCGGGAGGGCTGCACGAGCAGTACTTC.

DNA of the CDR3: TGTGCCAGCAGCTTCCGGGACAGGGGTGGCTACACCTTC. Protein sequence: CASSFRDRGGYTF. The J gene is TRBJ1-2, the V gene TRBV7-8, with 10 bases identical to TRBD1. The J segment lost 7 bases and the V segment lost 3 bases, leaving 2 bases of the junction unmatched. Germline V gene lookup returns CDR1 SGHVS and CDR2 FQNEAQ. CDR3 size: 13 residues.

This rearrangement joins TRBV7-9 to TRBJ2-3; 14 positions agree with TRBD2. V was pared by 5 bases and J by 4 bases, with 5 bases of the junction left unmatched. The V gene's germline CDR1 is SEHNR and CDR2 FQNEAQ (reference sequence). This CDR3 has 16 amino acids. The CDR3 loop is CASSRGLAGGPDTQYF. The CDR3 DNA is TGTGCCAGCAGCAGAGGACTAGCGGGAGGACCAGATACGCAGTATTTT.

The J gene is TRBJ2-3, the V gene TRBV4-1; TRBD2 matches at 10 bases. The CDR3 runs to 18 residues. Germline CDR1 is MGHRA and CDR2 is YSYEKL. J lost 2 bases, V lost 0 bases, and 8 bases had no gene match. The CDR3 coding sequence is TGCGCCAGCAGCCAAGATGGGTTAGCGGGGGGATCCACAGATACGCAGTATTTT. This sequence encodes CASSQDGLAGGSTDTQYF.

V gene TRBV5-1 combines with J gene TRBJ2-4, with 7 bases aligning to TRBD1. V lost 3 bases and J lost 5; bases outside the gene matches: 8. The CDR3 is 15 residues long. Germline V gene data show CDR1 as SGHRS and CDR2 as YFSETQ. CDR3 protein: CASSSGTEDQNIQYF. CDR3 nucleotide sequence: TGCGCCAGCAGCTCCGGGACAGAGGACCAAAACATTCAGTACTTC. Full variable domain (outside the CDR3, taken from reference TRBV5-1 and TRBJ2-4): KAGVTQTPRYLIKTRGQQVTLSCSPISGHRSVSWYQQTPGQGLQFLFEYFSETQRNKGNFPGRFSGRQFSNSRSEMNVSTLELGDSALYLCASSSGTEDQNIQYFGAGTRLSVL.

The chain recombines TRBV28 with TRBJ1-6; tentatively, D is TRBD1 (6 bases). Germline CDR1 MDHEN, CDR2 SYDVKM. The V gene lost 5 bases and the J gene lost 8 bases, with 19 bases spanning the gap. CDR3 length equals 16 residues. The CDR3 sequence is CASSLPYDRSYSPLHF. The CDR3 DNA is TGTGCCAGCAGTCTCCCTTATGACAGGTCGTATTCACCCCTCCACTTT.

This chain links TRBV3-1 (or the pseudogene TRBV3-2) with TRBJ1-3, with 8 bases lining up with TRBD1. The ends lost 4 bases at V and 3 bases at J; junction bases unmatched: 8. Germline CDR1 LGHDT, CDR2 YNNKEL (reference sequence). The CDR3 covers 16 residues. DNA of the CDR3: TGTGCCAGCAGCCCGAGGACAGGGATTTTTGGAAACACCATATATTTT. Translated: CASSPRTGIFGNTIYF.

J is TRBJ2-5 and V is TRBV28; 11 bases map to TRBD1. CDR3 length equals 16 residues. The V gene's germline CDR1 is MDHEN and CDR2 SYDVKM. After removal of 6 bases from V and 6 bases from J, the junction contained 12 bases not matched to a gene. CDR3 region: CASSQLRGTGGKTQYF. CDR3 sequence (DNA): TGTGCCAGCAGCCAATTACGGGGGACAGGGGGTAAGACCCAGTACTTC.

The chain has TRBV5-4 and TRBJ2-3, with a weak D call TRBD1 (6 bases). The V gene's germline CDR1 is SGHNT and CDR2 YYREEE (reference sequence). This CDR3 contains 14 residues. Trimming took off 4 bases at V and 2 bases at J, with 11 bases between the two ends. CDR3 region: CASSPGAVTDTQYF. The CDR3 DNA reads TGTGCCAGCAGCCCAGGGGCGGTCACAGATACGCAGTATTTT.

This chain links TRBV5-8 with TRBJ1-5; the D gene is possibly TRBD1 (5 bases). CDR3 length: 16 amino acids. From germline, CDR1 is SGHTS and CDR2 YDEGEE. V dropped 5 bases and J dropped 4 bases, with 19 bases sitting between them. The CDR3 DNA sequence: TGTGCCAGCAGAAATTTTCGAGGGGACTTTAATCAGCCCCAGCATTTT. Translation: CASRNFRGDFNQPQHF. The full variable domain, rest sourced from reference TRBV5-8 and TRBJ1-5, is EAGVTQSPTHLIKTRGQQATLRCSPISGHTSVYWYQQALGLGLQFLLWYDEGEERNRGNFPPRFSGRQFPNYSSELNVNALELEDSALYLCASRNFRGDFNQPQHFGDGTRLSIL.

This chain connects TRBV4-3 to TRBJ2-1; 7 nucleotides align to TRBD2. CDR1 and CDR2 from the germline V gene are LGHNA and YSLEER. The V segment lost 5 bases and the J segment 5 bases; nucleotides outside the gene matches: 12. The CDR3 runs 16 residues. DNA of the CDR3: TGCGCCAGCAGCTCAAGATCGGGGGGTCGAGACAATGAGCAGTTCTTC. It specifies CASSSRSGGRDNEQFF.

The rearrangement joins TRBV19 to TRBJ2-7, with D possibly matching TRBD1 (5 bases). The CDR3 runs to 14 residues. V lost 8 bases, J lost 3 bases, and 17 bases lay in between. Germline V gives CDR1 LNHDA, CDR2 SQIVND (reference sequence). The CDR3 region is CASRRTTGHYEQYF. CDR3 nucleotide sequence: TGTGCCAGTCGGCGGACCACAGGTCACTACGAGCAGTACTTC.

This chain connects TRBV11-2 to TRBJ2-5, with TRBD2 identical over 7 bases. The J segment lost 1 base and the V segment lost 1 base, leaving 6 bases of the junction unmatched. CDR3 length: 16 residues. Per the germline V gene, CDR1 is SGHAT and CDR2 is FQNNGV. CDR3 sequence: CASSLALIAGQETQYF. The CDR3 nucleotides read TGTGCCAGCAGCTTAGCCCTGATAGCGGGCCAAGAGACCCAGTACTTC.

The chain joins TRBV28 to TRBJ1-1; possibly TRBD1 for D (5 bases). V shed 6 bases and J shed 5 bases, with 19 bases lying between them. CDR3 length: 15 residues. Germline CDR1 reads MDHEN; CDR2 reads SYDVKM. The CDR3 loop reads CASSSGTLAETEAFF. The CDR3 coding sequence is TGTGCCAGCAGCTCGGGGACGCTAGCGGAAACTGAAGCTTTCTTT. Supplemented by reference TRBV28 and TRBJ1-1, the full variable domain reads DVKVTQSSRYLVKRTGEKVFLECVQDMDHENMFWYRQDPGLGLRLIYFSYDVKMKEKGDIPEGYSVSREKKERFSLILESASTNQTSMYLCASSSGTLAETEAFFGQGTRLTVV.